A single sample is the source of the 32 T cell receptor beta chains below, sequenced in a study of T cell responses to AZD1222 COVID-19 vaccine. Assay: immunoSEQ multiplex PCR; the TCRdb copy retains only in-frame clones and omits some. This table holds 95,000 to 150,000 clones, approximately 89% found once. The starting material was peripheral blood, obtained on day 0 of AZD1222 vaccination. These receptors came from an adult in good health.

The chain links TRBV27 to TRBJ1-2, with TRBD1 identical over 7 bases. V was clipped by 5 bases and J by 8 bases; unmatched bases: 11. The V gene's germline CDR1 is MNHEY and CDR2 SMNVEV (reference sequence). The CDR3 is 14 residues long. The CDR3 sequence is CASSPWEAGGGYTF. Here the CDR3 DNA reads TGTGCCAGCAGTCCCTGGGAGGCAGGGGGGGGCTACACCTTC.

This clone appeared once. The chain joins TRBV14 to TRBJ1-3; a possible D gene is TRBD1 (6 bases). Germline assignment: CDR1 SGHDN and CDR2 FVKESK. The CDR3 has 20 amino acids. The V gene lost 0 bases and the J gene lost 0 bases, with 21 bases spanning the gap. CDR3 nucleotide sequence: TGTGCCAGCAGCCAAGATTGGGTAACATCGACAGGCTACTCTGGAAACACCATATATTTT. This codes for CASSQDWVTSTGYSGNTIYF.

The chain uses TRBV5-1 and TRBJ2-1; 10 positions agree with TRBD2. Losses at the gene ends were 0 bases for V and 3 bases for J; bases not matched to a gene: 15. This CDR3 is 20 amino acids long. Looked up from germline, CDR1 is SGHRS and CDR2 is YFSETQ. The CDR3 spells CASSLALMAASGGYYNEQFF. CDR3 in DNA: TGCGCCAGCAGCTTGGCCTTAATGGCGGCTAGCGGGGGATACTACAATGAGCAGTTCTTC.

The V gene is TRBV11-2, the J gene TRBJ2-7, with D tentatively TRBD1 (5 bases). This CDR3 is built from 15 residues. CDR1 and CDR2 (germline): SGHAT, FQNNGV. V was pared by 0 bases and J by 3 bases, with 12 bases between. CDR3 nucleotides: TGTGCCAGCAGCTTAGATCCGACAGAAGTCTACGAGCAGTACTTC. Its protein is CASSLDPTEVYEQYF.

The V gene is TRBV7-3, the J gene TRBJ2-3; TRBD1 might be the D (5 bases). CDR1 SGHTA and CDR2 FQGTGA come from the germline V gene. There are 13 residues in the CDR3. Trimming took off 4 bases at V and 4 bases at J, with 9 bases between the two ends. CDR3: CASSSKGADTQYF. The CDR3 DNA is TGTGCCAGCAGCTCAAAAGGGGCAGATACGCAGTATTTT.

The V and J genes are TRBV18 and TRBJ2-7; 9 nucleotides line up with TRBD2. This CDR3 contains 16 residues. Trimming removed 0 bases from V and 5 bases from J; junction bases left unmatched: 8. Germline V lookup: CDR1 KGHSH, CDR2 LQKENI. CDR3 protein: CASSPPTGLAGNEQYF. The CDR3 nucleotides read TGTGCCAGCTCACCACCGACGGGACTAGCAGGCAACGAGCAGTACTTC.

V usage is TRBV29-1 and J usage is TRBJ1-1, with a weak D call TRBD1 (6 bases). The CDR3 length is 13 residues. Trimming took 6 bases from V and 1 from J, leaving 12 bases between them. In germline, CDR1 is SQVTM, CDR2 ANQGSEA. The CDR3 region has the DNA TGCAGCGTGAACAGGGTTGAGAACACTGAAGCTTTCTTT. It specifies CSVNRVENTEAFF.

The chain combines TRBV6-2 or TRBV6-3 with TRBJ1-2, with 7 bases that match TRBD1. The CDR3 extends over 15 amino acids. With V trimmed by 5 bases and J by 8 bases, 14 bases remained unmatched. Germline V lookup: CDR1 MNHEY, CDR2 SVGEGT. CDR3 bases: TGTGCCAGCAGTCTGCCGGACCTAACACAGGGGGGCTACACCTTC. Its translation: CASSLPDLTQGGYTF.

V usage is TRBV7-3 and J usage is TRBJ2-3; 10 nucleotides agree with TRBD1. Losses at the gene ends were 5 bases for V and 4 bases for J; bases not matched to a gene: 9. This CDR3 contains 16 residues. The germline gives CDR1 SGHTA, CDR2 FQGTGA. The CDR3 DNA is TGTGCCAGCAGCATGGGACAGGGGAGGTTGGCAGATACGCAGTATTTT. Protein sequence: CASSMGQGRLADTQYF.

This clone was counted a few times. V and J are TRBV27 and TRBJ1-6; 8 bases are a match to TRBD1. CDR1 is MNHEY and CDR2 is SMNVEV in the germline V gene (reference sequence). V dropped 7 bases and J dropped 7; count of bases not matched to a gene: 6. The CDR3 totals 14 residues. CDR3 nucleotides: TGTGCCAGCACAGACAGGGGATTGAATTCACCCCTCCACTTT. It yields the protein CASTDRGLNSPLHF.

The chain carries TRBV2 and TRBJ1-3, with TRBD1 identical over 7 bases. The V segment lost 5 bases and the J segment 2 bases; nucleotides outside the gene matches: 6. The CDR3 sequence is 15 residues long. The germline V gene has CDR1 SNHLY and CDR2 FYNNEI. CDR3 bases: TGTGCCAGCAGTCTGGGACAGAAGACTGGAAACACCATATATTTT. Residues: CASSLGQKTGNTIYF.

Worth noting for this clone: Germline is not matched at one junction end, which may reflect a read error. The chain carries TRBV7-7 and TRBJ2-3; possibly TRBD2 for D (7 bases). CDR1 SSHAT and CDR2 FNYEAQ come from the germline V gene (reference sequence). The CDR3 length is 15 residues. The CDR3 sequence is CASSSGLGGPDTQYF. In DNA, the CDR3 is TGTGCTAGCAGCTCTGGACTAGGGGGACCCGATACGCAGTATTTT.

The rearrangement links TRBV3-1 (or the pseudogene TRBV3-2) to TRBJ2-7; unclear D gene. The ends were cut back, 1 base at V and 4 bases at J, with 5 bases in the middle. From germline, CDR1 is LGHDT and CDR2 YNNKEL (reference sequence). This CDR3 has 12 residues. DNA for the CDR3: TGTGCCAGCAGCCAAGTCCCATACGAGCAGTACTTC. Translating it yields CASSQVPYEQYF.

The CDR3 protein is CASSLSTAQETQYF. The CDR3, as DNA: TGTGCCAGCAGTTTATCGACAGCCCAAGAGACCCAGTACTTC. The rearrangement links TRBV27 to TRBJ2-5, with D possibly matching TRBD1 (5 bases). The germline V gene has CDR1 MNHEY and CDR2 SMNVEV (reference sequence). V lost 0 bases and J 1 base, leaving 6 bases between the germline ends. There are 14 residues in the CDR3.

The J gene is TRBJ2-1, the V gene TRBV5-5; D remains ambiguous. V was shortened by 0 bases and J by 12 bases, with 16 bases between the two germline ends. From germline, CDR1 is SGHKS and CDR2 YYEKEE (reference sequence). This CDR3 region has 14 residues. CDR3 amino acids: CASSLDSFESGQFF. In DNA, the CDR3 is TGTGCCAGCAGCTTGGACAGCTTCGAATCCGGGCAGTTCTTC.

CDR3 amino acids: CASRTLQGHGYTF. The CDR3 bases are TGTGCCAGCAGAACGTTACAGGGGCATGGCTACACCTTC. The rearrangement uses TRBV6-5 and TRBJ1-2; 7 bases map to TRBD1. The germline V gene encodes CDR1 MNHEY and CDR2 SVGAGI. The CDR3 runs 13 residues. The V and J ends lost 6 bases and 6 bases, in that order; junction bases with no gene match: 7.

The gene calls are TRBV2 and TRBJ2-1; the match to TRBD2 covers 8 bases. The CDR3 extends over 13 amino acids. The germline CDR1 and CDR2 sequences are SNHLY and FYNNEI. V was pared by 7 bases and J by 5 bases, with 4 bases of the junction left unmatched. In nucleotides, the CDR3 is TGTGCCAGCACAGCGGGGGCTGACAATGAGCAGTTCTTC. It specifies CASTAGADNEQFF.

The chain couples TRBV13 to TRBJ1-1; D gene uncertain. Trimming pared 5 bases from V and 0 bases from J, leaving 10 bases between. CDR1 is PRHDT, CDR2 FYEKMQ, per germline (reference sequence). The CDR3 spans 14 residues. The CDR3 protein is CASSPRGLNTEAFF. CDR3 in DNA: TGTGCCAGCAGCCCGCGTGGTCTGAACACTGAAGCTTTCTTT.

V usage is TRBV10-3 and J usage is TRBJ1-2; D perhaps matches TRBD1 (6 bases). Trimming shortened V by 4 bases and J by 2 bases, and 14 bases separated the two germline ends. This CDR3 is 15 amino acids long. Germline V gene lookup returns CDR1 ENHRY and CDR2 SYGVKD. CDR3 sequence: CAISGGTGTNYGYTF. CDR3 nucleotides: TGTGCCATCAGTGGGGGAACAGGGACGAACTATGGCTACACCTTC.

This clone was recorded only once. The chain has TRBV5-4 and TRBJ2-5; D is perhaps TRBD1 (8 bases). V was pared by 4 bases and J by 2 bases, with 12 bases between. The CDR3 is 14 residues long. Germline V lookup: CDR1 SGHNT, CDR2 YYREEE (reference sequence). This CDR3 reads CASSQQGGQETQYF. The CDR3 nucleotides are TGTGCCAGCAGCCAACAGGGGGGGCAAGAGACCCAGTACTTC.

V is TRBV10-3 and J is TRBJ2-2; 9 bases map to TRBD1. The CDR3 is made up of 15 amino acids. V lost 4 bases, J lost 6 bases, and 6 bases stayed unmatched. CDR1 and CDR2 (germline): ENHRY, SYGVKD. The CDR3 protein is CAISAGTGSAGELFF. The CDR3, as DNA: TGTGCCATCAGTGCCGGGACAGGGAGCGCCGGGGAGCTGTTTTTT.

The chain links TRBV9 to TRBJ1-4; no clear D. The CDR3 spans 14 residues. In germline, CDR1 is SGDLS, CDR2 YYNGEE. V shed 4 bases and J shed 7 bases, with 14 bases lying between them. The CDR3 nucleotides read TGTGCCAGCAGCCAGAACGTGGTGGGTGAAAAACTGTTTTTT. This sequence encodes CASSQNVVGEKLFF.

The chain uses TRBV25-1 and TRBJ2-6, with 7 positions matching TRBD2. Germline CDR1 reads MGHDK; CDR2 reads SYGVNS. J lost 0 bases, V lost 8 bases, and 7 bases had no gene match. This CDR3 is built from 16 residues. The CDR3 DNA is TGTGCCAGCCGGGGGGTGGGGGGCTCTGGGGCCAACGTCCTGACTTTC. It codes for CASRGVGGSGANVLTF.

The chain is built from TRBV7-9 and TRBJ2-3; D might be TRBD1 (6 bases). Trimming cost V 1 base and J 3 bases, with 8 bases left between them. The CDR3 extends over 14 amino acids. Germline assignment: CDR1 SEHNR and CDR2 FQNEAQ (reference sequence). The CDR3 reads CASSLGQVTDTQYF. In DNA form, the CDR3 reads TGTGCCAGCAGCTTAGGACAGGTGACAGATACGCAGTATTTT.

The chain combines TRBV6-2 or TRBV6-3 with TRBJ1-2; the D is unclear. The length of the CDR3 is 11 residues. The germline V gene encodes CDR1 MNHEY and CDR2 SVGEGT. V gave up 5 bases and J gave up 5 bases, with 6 bases separating them. In nucleotides, the CDR3 is TGTGCCAGCAGTGGGCTTTATGGCTACACCTTC. It encodes CASSGLYGYTF.

V usage is TRBV7-3 and J usage is TRBJ1-6, with 9 bases aligning to TRBD1. V gave up 4 bases and J gave up 9 bases; unmatched junction bases: 4. In germline, CDR1 is SGHTA, CDR2 FQGTGA. The CDR3 spans 14 residues. The CDR3 loop is CASSSTGGSSPLHF. Written as DNA, the CDR3 is TGTGCCAGCAGCTCAACAGGGGGCAGTTCACCCCTCCACTTT.

The rearrangement links TRBV20-1 to TRBJ2-7; D is uncertain. There are 11 residues in the CDR3. With 1 base removed from V and 3 bases from J, the gap between germline ends came to 4 bases. In germline, CDR1 is DFQATT, CDR2 SNEGSKA (reference sequence). CDR3 in DNA: TGCAGTGCTAGAGGGGTCTACGAGCAGTACTTC. Amino acids: CSARGVYEQYF.

V usage is TRBV18 and J usage is TRBJ2-7; the D is unclear. The V gene lost 4 bases and the J gene lost 4 bases, with 14 bases spanning the gap. The CDR3 sequence is 14 residues long. The germline V gene encodes CDR1 KGHSH and CDR2 LQKENI. CDR3 protein: CASSLDTTGYEQYF. The DNA for the CDR3 is TGTGCCAGCTCACTTGACACTACTGGGTACGAGCAGTACTTC. The whole variable domain, remainder taken from reference TRBV18 and TRBJ2-7, is NAGVMQNPRHLVRRRGQEARLRCSPMKGHSHVYWYRQLPEEGLKFMVYLQKENIIDESGMPKERFSAEFPKEGPSILRIQQVVRGDSAAYFCASSLDTTGYEQYFGPGTRLTVT.

This clone was picked up a small number of times. The chain employs TRBV19 and TRBJ2-2, with a weak D call TRBD1 (6 bases). The V end was cut by 6 bases, the J end by 4 bases, with 18 bases between. This CDR3 has 16 amino acids. The germline V gene has CDR1 LNHDA and CDR2 SQIVND (reference sequence). The CDR3 loop reads CASRTTWGQGTGELFF. The DNA of the CDR3 is TGTGCCAGTAGGACCACATGGGGGCAAGGCACCGGGGAGCTGTTTTTT.

This chain uses TRBV7-3 with TRBJ2-3; 7 bases are shared with TRBD2. J lost 2 bases, V lost 5 bases, and 10 bases had no gene match. CDR3 length: 16 amino acids. Per the germline V gene, CDR1 is SGHTA and CDR2 is FQGTGA. CDR3 in DNA: TGTGCCAGCAGCCCCGGACTAAGCGGGGTCACAGATACGCAGTATTTT. Translation: CASSPGLSGVTDTQYF.

This clone was found a few times. The chain has TRBV10-3 and TRBJ1-3; no reliable D call. V lost 4 bases to trimming and J lost 0 bases, with 19 bases between them. The V gene's germline CDR1 is ENHRY and CDR2 SYGVKD. The CDR3 is 18 amino acids. The chain's CDR3 is CAISVSLRVQSSGNTIYF. The CDR3 region has the DNA TGTGCCATCAGTGTCTCCCTTAGGGTGCAGAGCTCTGGAAACACCATATATTTT.

The V and J genes are TRBV5-1 and TRBJ2-2, with D uncertain. The germline V and J ends were trimmed by 0 bases and 4 bases, with 10 bases remaining between them. The length of the CDR3 is 15 residues. Germline CDR1 SGHRS, CDR2 YFSETQ. CDR3 nucleotides: TGCGCCAGCAGCTTGGTTTCGGCGGTCACCGGGGAGCTGTTTTTT. Its translation is CASSLVSAVTGELFF.